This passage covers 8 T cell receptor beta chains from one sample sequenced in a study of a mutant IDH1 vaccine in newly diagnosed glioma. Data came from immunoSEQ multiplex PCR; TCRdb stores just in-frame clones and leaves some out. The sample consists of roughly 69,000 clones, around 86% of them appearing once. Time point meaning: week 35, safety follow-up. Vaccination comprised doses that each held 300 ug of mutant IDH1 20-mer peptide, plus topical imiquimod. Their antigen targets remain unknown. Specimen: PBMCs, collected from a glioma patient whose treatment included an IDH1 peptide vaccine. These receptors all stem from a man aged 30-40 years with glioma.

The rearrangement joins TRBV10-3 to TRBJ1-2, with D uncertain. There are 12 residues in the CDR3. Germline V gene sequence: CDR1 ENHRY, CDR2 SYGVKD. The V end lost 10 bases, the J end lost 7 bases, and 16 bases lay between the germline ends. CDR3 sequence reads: CATYISEGGYTF. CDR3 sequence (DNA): TGTGCCACCTACATCTCCGAAGGTGGCTACACCTTC.

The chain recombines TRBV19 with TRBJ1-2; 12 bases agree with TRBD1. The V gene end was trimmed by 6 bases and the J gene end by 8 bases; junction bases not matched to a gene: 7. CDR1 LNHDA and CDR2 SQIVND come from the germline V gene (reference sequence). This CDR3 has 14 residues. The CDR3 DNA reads TGTGCCAGTAGAACGGGACAGGGGGCGCACGGCTACACCTTC. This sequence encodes CASRTGQGAHGYTF. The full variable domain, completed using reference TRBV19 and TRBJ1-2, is DGGITQSPKYLFRKEGQNVTLSCEQNLNHDAMYWYRQDPGQGLRLIYYSQIVNDFQKGDIAEGYSVSREKKESFPLTVTSAQKNPTAFYLCASRTGQGAHGYTFGSGTRLTVV.

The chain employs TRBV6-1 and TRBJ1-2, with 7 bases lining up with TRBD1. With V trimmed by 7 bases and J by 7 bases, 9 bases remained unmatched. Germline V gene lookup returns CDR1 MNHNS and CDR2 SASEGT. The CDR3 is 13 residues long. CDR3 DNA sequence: TGTGCCAGCATGTCCAGGGGGTTTTCTGGCTACACCTTC. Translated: CASMSRGFSGYTF.

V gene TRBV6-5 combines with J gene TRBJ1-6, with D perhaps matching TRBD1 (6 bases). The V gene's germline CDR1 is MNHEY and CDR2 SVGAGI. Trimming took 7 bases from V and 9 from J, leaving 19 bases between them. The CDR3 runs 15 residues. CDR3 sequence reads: CASTKGHTGGSPLHF. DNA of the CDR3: TGTGCCAGCACCAAGGGACACACCGGGGGTTCACCCCTCCACTTT.

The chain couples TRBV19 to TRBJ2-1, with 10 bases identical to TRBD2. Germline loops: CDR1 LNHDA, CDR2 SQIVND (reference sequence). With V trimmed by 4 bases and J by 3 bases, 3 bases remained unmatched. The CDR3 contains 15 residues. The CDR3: CASSTSSGGYNEQFF. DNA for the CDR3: TGTGCCAGTAGTACATCTAGCGGGGGCTACAATGAGCAGTTCTTC.

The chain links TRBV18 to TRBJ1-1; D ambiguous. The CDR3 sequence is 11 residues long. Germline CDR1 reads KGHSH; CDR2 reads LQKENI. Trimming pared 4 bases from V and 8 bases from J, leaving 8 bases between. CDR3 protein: CASSRLTEAFF. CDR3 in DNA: TGTGCCAGCTCACGACTCACCGAAGCTTTCTTT.

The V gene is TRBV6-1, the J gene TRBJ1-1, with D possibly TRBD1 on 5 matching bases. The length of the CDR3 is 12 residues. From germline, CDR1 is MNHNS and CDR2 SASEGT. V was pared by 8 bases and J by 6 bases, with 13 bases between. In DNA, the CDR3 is TGTGCCAGCGCTTCAGGGTGGGCTGAAGCTTTCTTT. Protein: CASASGWAEAFF.

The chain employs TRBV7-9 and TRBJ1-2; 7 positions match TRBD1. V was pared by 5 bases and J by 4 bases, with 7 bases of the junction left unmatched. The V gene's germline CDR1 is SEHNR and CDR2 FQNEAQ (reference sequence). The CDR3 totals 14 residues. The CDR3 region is CASSTGTDLYGYTF. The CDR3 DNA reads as TGTGCCAGCAGCACAGGGACAGACCTCTATGGCTACACCTTC. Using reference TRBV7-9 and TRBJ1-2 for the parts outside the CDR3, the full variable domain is DTGVSQNPRHKITKRGQNVTFRCDPISEHNRLYWYRQTLGQGPEFLTYFQNEAQLEKSRLLSDRFSAERPKGSFSTLEIQRTEQGDSAMYLCASSTGTDLYGYTFGSGTRLTVV.